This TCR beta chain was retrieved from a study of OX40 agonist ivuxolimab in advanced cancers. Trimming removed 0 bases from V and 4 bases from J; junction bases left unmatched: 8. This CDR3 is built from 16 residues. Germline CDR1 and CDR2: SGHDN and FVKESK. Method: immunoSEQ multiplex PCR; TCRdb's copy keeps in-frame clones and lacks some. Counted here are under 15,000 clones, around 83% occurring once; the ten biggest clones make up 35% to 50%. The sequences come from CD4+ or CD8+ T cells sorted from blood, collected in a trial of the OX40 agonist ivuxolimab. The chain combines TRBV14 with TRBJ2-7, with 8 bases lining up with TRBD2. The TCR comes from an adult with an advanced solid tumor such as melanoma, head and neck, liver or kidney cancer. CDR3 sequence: CASSQEGPREAYEQYF. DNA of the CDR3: TGTGCCAGCAGCCAAGAGGGTCCGCGGGAGGCGTACGAGCAGTACTTC. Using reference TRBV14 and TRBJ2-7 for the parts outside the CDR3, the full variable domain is EAGVTQFPSHSVIEKGQTVTLRCDPISGHDNLYWYRRVMGKEIKFLLHFVKESKQDESGMPNNRFLAERTGGTYSTLKVQPAELEDSGVYFCASSQEGPREAYEQYFGPGTRLTVT.